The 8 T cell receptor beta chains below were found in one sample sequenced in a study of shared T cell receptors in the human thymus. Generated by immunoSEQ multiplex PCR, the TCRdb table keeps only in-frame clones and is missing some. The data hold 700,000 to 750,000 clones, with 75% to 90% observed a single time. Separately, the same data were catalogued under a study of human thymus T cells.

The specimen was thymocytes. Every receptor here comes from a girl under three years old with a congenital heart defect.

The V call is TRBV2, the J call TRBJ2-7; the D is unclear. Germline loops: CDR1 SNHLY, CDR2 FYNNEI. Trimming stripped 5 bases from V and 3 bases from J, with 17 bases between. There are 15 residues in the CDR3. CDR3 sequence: CASSSLGRSYYEQYF. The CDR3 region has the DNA TGTGCCAGCAGTAGCCTTGGGCGTTCTTACTACGAGCAGTACTTC.

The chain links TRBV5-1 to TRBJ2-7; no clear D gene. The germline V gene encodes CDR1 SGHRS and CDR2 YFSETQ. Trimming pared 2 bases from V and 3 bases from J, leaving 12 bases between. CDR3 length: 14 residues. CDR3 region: CASSLSDSSYEQYF. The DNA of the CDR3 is TGCGCCAGCAGCTTATCTGATAGCAGCTACGAGCAGTACTTC.

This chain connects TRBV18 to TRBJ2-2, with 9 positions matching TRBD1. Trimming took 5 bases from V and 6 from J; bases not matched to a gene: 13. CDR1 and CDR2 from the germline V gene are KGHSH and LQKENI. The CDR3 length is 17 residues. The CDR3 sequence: CASSDQSGTGSAGELFF. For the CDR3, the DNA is TGTGCCAGCTCAGACCAATCCGGGACAGGGTCTGCCGGGGAGCTGTTTTTT.

The CDR3 spells CASSSRTMNTEAFF. The CDR3 DNA sequence: TGTGCCAGCAGTTCCCGCACTATGAACACTGAAGCTTTCTTT. This sequence joins TRBV27 and TRBJ1-1; no firm D call. Trimming pared 4 bases from V and 0 bases from J, leaving 9 bases between. Germline V gene lookup returns CDR1 MNHEY and CDR2 SMNVEV (reference sequence). The CDR3 totals 14 residues.

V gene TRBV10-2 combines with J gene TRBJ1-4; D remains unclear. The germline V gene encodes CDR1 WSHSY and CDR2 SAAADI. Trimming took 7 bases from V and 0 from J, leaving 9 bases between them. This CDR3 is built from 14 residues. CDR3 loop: CASTELATNEKLFF. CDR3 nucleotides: TGCGCCAGCACCGAACTGGCAACTAATGAAAAACTGTTTTTT.

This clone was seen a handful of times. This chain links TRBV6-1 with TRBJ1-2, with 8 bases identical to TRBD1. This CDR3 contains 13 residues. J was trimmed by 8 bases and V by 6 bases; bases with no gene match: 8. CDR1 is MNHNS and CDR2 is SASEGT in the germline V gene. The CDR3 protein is CASRQGARGGYTF. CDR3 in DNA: TGTGCCAGCAGGCAGGGGGCTCGCGGAGGCTACACCTTC.

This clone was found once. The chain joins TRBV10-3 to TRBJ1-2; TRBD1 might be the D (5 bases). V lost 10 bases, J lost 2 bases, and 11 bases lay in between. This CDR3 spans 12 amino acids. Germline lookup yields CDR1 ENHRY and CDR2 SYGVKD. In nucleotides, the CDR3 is TGTGCCACCTTAGGGGAAAACTATGGCTACACCTTC. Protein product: CATLGENYGYTF.

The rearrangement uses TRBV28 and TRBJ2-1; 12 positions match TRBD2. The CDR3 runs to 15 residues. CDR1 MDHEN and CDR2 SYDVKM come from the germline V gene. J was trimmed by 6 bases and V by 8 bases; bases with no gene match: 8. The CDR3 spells CASGLAGLGPNEQFF. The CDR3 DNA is TGTGCCAGCGGACTAGCGGGGTTGGGCCCCAATGAGCAGTTCTTC.